Described below is a single T cell receptor (beta chain) sequence and its context. What it binds is not known. This entry comes from a study of shared clonotypes between healthy human individuals. Deep-level assay runs were performed. The replicate PCRs on unsorted PBMC were given approximately 300 ng DNA, which is some 32,000 T cell genomes. Ten immunoSEQ deep assay plates held the unsorted PBMC DNA. The protocol was immunoSEQ multiplex PCR, while the TCRdb copy is restricted to in-frame clones and leaves out a portion. The sample has about 470,000 clones, around 79% seen once; the top ten hold 13%. The CDR3 has 17 residues. Germline lookup yields CDR1 SGHTA and CDR2 FQGNSA. The V gene lost 1 base and the J gene lost 0 bases, with 16 bases spanning the gap. Study-level results: Sequencing depth was a factor that was expected to affect clonotype sharing among donors.

The sequence derives from a woman aged 40-49 years in good health. Some clones in this sample may be carry-over from other donors' samples. Sequenced sample: PBMCs. The V call is TRBV7-2, the J call TRBJ2-7; D gene ambiguous. This chain's CDR3 is CASSLDSGRTFSYEQYF. Here the CDR3 DNA reads TGTGCCAGCAGCTTAGATAGTGGCAGGACCTTCTCCTACGAGCAGTACTTC.